The rows below give T cell receptor beta chains drawn from one sample of a study of beta chain features in type 1 diabetes. Sequenced by immunoSEQ multiplex PCR; TCRdb stores in-frame clones only, minus some. The data hold some 230,000 clones, with 9.6% observed a single time. Input material: naive CD4+ T cells from blood. The source of these receptors is a woman aged 18-29 years in good health. Each CDR3 is given with its conserved first and last residue.

TRBJ1-1	TRBV5-4	CASSSPAGRGKNTEAFF
TRBJ1-3	TRBV18	CASSPGTGIRNTIYF
TRBJ1-1	TRBV5-1	CASSPGANTEAFF
TRBJ1-2	TRBV7-9	CASSQTGNYGYTF
TRBJ2-2	TRBV30	CAWSSTVGGPNTGELFF
TRBJ2-1	TRBV4-1	CASSQPLTSGRKNEQFF
TRBJ2-2	TRBV7-9	CASSADIGSGELFF
TRBJ1-6	TRBV9	CASSVSATLIGSLHF
TRBJ2-7	TRBV30	CAWSGGRSYEQYF
TRBJ2-1	TRBV7-8	CASSFQAYSYNEQFF
TRBJ1-1	TRBV5-6	CASSSGTRTEAFF
TRBJ2-5	TRBV30	CAYALAQETQYF
-	TRBV5-1	CASSFGDRGHEQYF
TRBJ2-5	TRBV30	CAWGQIQETQYF
TRBJ2-1	TRBV2	CASGTSGGYNEQFF
TRBJ1-1	TRBV2	CASREETGGKAFF
TRBJ2-7	TRBV30	CAWSVKLGTGTYEQYF
TRBJ2-1	TRBV19	CASSLSREVHEQFF
TRBJ2-3	TRBV5-4	CASSSGTRTDTQYF
TRBJ1-1	TRBV19	CASSPSDTEAFF
TRBJ1-2	TRBV30	CAWTQGSGYTF
TRBJ1-1	TRBV29-1	CSVDGGMGTNTEAFF
TRBJ2-2	TRBV5-1	CASSLDSPNGELFF
TRBJ1-2	TRBV9	CASSVDWGADYGYTF
TRBJ2-7	TRBV10-3	CAIRTGTSTYEQYF
TRBJ2-2	TRBV6-5	CASSYGLAITGELFF
TRBJ1-4	TRBV5-4	CASSLSNPGQTNEKLFF
TRBJ2-1	TRBV7-9	CASSFRQVPSYNEQFF
TRBJ1-1	TRBV5-1	CASSLAGITNTEAFF
TRBJ1-4	TRBV30	CAWSKQGSSVEKLFF
TRBJ2-3	TRBV5-1	CASSAQRRGDTQYF
TRBJ2-3	TRBV29-1	CSVATLAGGTDTQYF
TRBJ1-1	TRBV7-3	CASSVYTGGNTEAFF
TRBJ2-2	TRBV5-6	CASSLGLAYGNTGELFF
TRBJ2-5	TRBV6-6	CASSPTGSAQYF
TRBJ1-4	TRBV2	CASNRDRGPEKLFF
TRBJ1-1	TRBV7-9	CASSPRGGPVNTEAFF
TRBJ2-2	TRBV30	CAWRQGTGELFF
TRBJ2-7	TRBV6-6	CASSDNYEQYF
TRBJ2-2	TRBV10-1	CASLGQGILDTGELFF
TRBJ1-1	TRBV5-1	CASSLPPGGTEAFF